The rows below give T cell receptor beta chains drawn from one sample of a study of cytomegalovirus exposure and HLA in healthy donors. Clones were sequenced by immunoSEQ multiplex PCR, and TCRdb holds only the in-frame ones, with some missing. The sample consists of about 170,000 clones, approximately 77% of them appearing once. The source material was PBMCs. The receptors here all came from a male donor in good health and CMV-seronegative. CDR3s include the opening cysteine and the closing phenylalanine or tryptophan. D genes are given only for firm matches. Size values are once, few and many counts, or a class for expanded clones, and some rows have none.

J | size | V | D | DNA | CDR3
TRBJ2-3 | once | TRBV14 | TRBD1 | TGTGCCAGCAGCCAATCCGGGACAGTCACAGATACGCAGTATTTT | CASSQSGTVTDTQYF
TRBJ1-1 | few | TRBV6-4 | TRBD1 | TGTGCCAGCAGAGGGGACAGGGAAGCTTTCTTT | CASRGDREAFF
TRBJ2-2 | NA | TRBV9 | TRBD1 | TGTGCCAGCAGCGGATGGGACAGGGCCACCGGGGAGCTGTTTTTT | CASSGWDRATGELFF
TRBJ2-2 | NA | TRBV25-1 | NA | TGTGCCAGCAGTGCGAGACAGGTTTACACCGGGGAGCTGTTTTTT | CASSARQVYTGELFF
TRBJ2-3 | NA | TRBV19 | TRBD2 | TGTGCCAGTTCGTTCGGACTAGCGGGCACAGATACGCAGTATTTT | CASSFGLAGTDTQYF
TRBJ1-2 | NA | TRBV19 | NA | TGTGCCAGTAGTATAGATATAGGAGGCGCCGCTGGGACCTTC | CASSIDIGGAAGTF
TRBJ2-1 | NA | TRBV11-3 | TRBD2 | TGTGCCAGCAGCGCGACGGGGAGCGGGAGCTCCTACAATGAGCAGTTCTTC | CASSATGSGSSYNEQFF
TRBJ2-2 | NA | TRBV6-5 | TRBD2 | TGTGCCAGCAGTTACCGTGCGGGAGGACACACCGGGGAGCTGTTTTTT | CASSYRAGGHTGELFF
TRBJ2-7 | NA | TRBV6-5 | TRBD1 | TGTGCCAGCCGCACAGGGGGCAATCCCTACGAGCAGTACTTC | CASRTGGNPYEQYF
TRBJ2-5 | NA | TRBV7-8 | NA | TGTGCCAGCAGCTCCGGACTGGGAGTCCAAGAGACCCAGTACTTC | CASSSGLGVQETQYF
TRBJ1-5 | NA | TRBV19 | NA | TGTGCCAGTAGAGCGGACTTCTATCAGCCCCAGCATTTT | CASRADFYQPQHF
TRBJ2-2 | NA | TRBV2 | TRBD2 | TGTGCCAGCAGGGCGACTAGCTCCGGGGAGCTGTTTTTT | CASRATSSGELFF
TRBJ2-7 | few | TRBV10-1 | NA | TGCGCCAGCAGTGATCTGATAGGGGGCGAGCAGTACTTC | CASSDLIGGEQYF
TRBJ2-3 | NA | TRBV18 | NA | TGTGCCAGCTCACTAGTTCTAGGCACAGATACGCAGTATTTT | CASSLVLGTDTQYF
TRBJ2-7 | NA | TRBV4-2 | NA | TGTGCCAGCAGCCAAGATATGAGTGGACACAGAACCTACGAGCAGTACTTC | CASSQDMSGHRTYEQYF
TRBJ1-2 | NA | TRBV6-6 | NA | TGTGCCAGCAGTGATTACGGGACCGCGGGGGGCTACACCTTC | CASSDYGTAGGYTF
TRBJ2-7 | NA | TRBV18 | NA | TGTGCCAGCTCACCACGGGAGACCTACGAGCAGTACTTC | CASSPRETYEQYF
TRBJ2-7 | NA | TRBV10-2 | TRBD1 | TGCGCCAGCAGTGATTGGTTCGGGACAGCCTCCTACGAGCAGTACTTC | CASSDWFGTASYEQYF
TRBJ2-3 | NA | TRBV5-1 | TRBD2 | TGCGCCAGCAGCTTCCGACTAGCGAACACAGATACGCAGTATTTT | CASSFRLANTDTQYF
TRBJ1-6 | NA | TRBV5-6 | NA | TGTGCCAGCAGCTTCGGTCGACAGAATTCACCCCTCCACTTT | CASSFGRQNSPLHF
TRBJ1-5 | NA | TRBV5-8 | NA | TGTGCCAGCAGCTTGGGACACAGTAGCAATCAGCCCCAGCATTTT | CASSLGHSSNQPQHF
TRBJ2-7 | NA | TRBV7-6 | TRBD2 | TGTGCCAGCAGCTTAGCGACGGGAGGGCCGCCATACGAGCAGTACTTC | CASSLATGGPPYEQYF
TRBJ1-3 | NA | TRBV7-2 | NA | TGTGCCAGCAGCCGGGGAGGAGAGTTACACACCATATATTTT | CASSRGGELHTIYF
TRBJ2-7 | NA | TRBV6-1 | NA | TGTGCCAGCAGGGCGGGACAGACCTCCTACGAGCAGTACTTC | CASRAGQTSYEQYF
TRBJ2-5 | NA | TRBV20-1 | NA | TGCAGTGCTAGGGTTACAACCCCGTACTTC | CSARVTTPYF
TRBJ2-7 | NA | TRBV14 | TRBD2 | TGTGCCAGCAGCCTCACCGGGACTAGCGGTACTGAGCAGTACTTC | CASSLTGTSGTEQYF
TRBJ1-2 | NA | TRBV6-4 | NA | TGTGCCAGCAGACAGGGTACTAACTATGGCTACACCTTC | CASRQGTNYGYTF
TRBJ2-5 | NA | TRBV7-7 | NA | TGTGCCAGCAGCTTAGTGAAAGGGCAGGGTGAAGAGACCCAGTACTTC | CASSLVKGQGEETQYF
TRBJ1-6 | NA | TRBV10-3 | TRBD1 | TGTGCCATCAGTGAGCAGACAGGGGCCGATTCACCCCTCCACTTT | CAISEQTGADSPLHF
TRBJ2-3 | NA | TRBV5-4 | TRBD1 | TGTGCCAGCAGCCTGACACGGGGACAGAACACAGATACGCAGTATTTT | CASSLTRGQNTDTQYF
TRBJ2-5 | NA | TRBV19 | TRBD2 | TGTGCCAGCACACTAGCGGGAGGTTCTGAGACCCAGTACTTC | CASTLAGGSETQYF
TRBJ1-1 | NA | TRBV19 | NA | TGTGCCAGTAGTTTTAGCAACATATTGAACACTGAAGCTTTCTTT | CASSFSNILNTEAFF
TRBJ1-2 | NA | TRBV28 | NA | TGTGCCAGCAGCGTTCGGGTAGGGGTGGGATATGGCTACACCTTC | CASSVRVGVGYGYTF
TRBJ1-3 | NA | TRBV7-6 | NA | TGTGCCAGCAGCTCGGGGGTGGACACCATATATTTT | CASSSGVDTIYF
TRBJ1-5 | few | TRBV27 | NA | TGTGCCAGCAGCCTCAGGTATCCCCAGCCCCAGCATTTT | CASSLRYPQPQHF
TRBJ1-3 | NA | TRBV7-2 | NA | TGTGCCAGCAAATCGGGGACTAACTCTGGAAACACCATATATTTT | CASKSGTNSGNTIYF
TRBJ1-4 | NA | TRBV9 | NA | TGTGCCAGCAGCGTATCGGACAGCAAGGGAGAAAAACTGTTTTTT | CASSVSDSKGEKLFF
TRBJ1-2 | NA | TRBV28 | TRBD1 | TGTGCCAGCAGTTCCCCCCGGGACCCCAAGGGGGCGCGGGGCTACACCTTC | CASSSPRDPKGARGYTF
TRBJ1-1 | NA | TRBV19 | NA | TGTGCCAGTAGTACCCGACAGCCGAACACTGAAGCTTTCTTT | CASSTRQPNTEAFF
TRBJ2-7 | NA | TRBV6-6 | NA | TGTGCCAGCAGTTACCGCCTAGCCTACGAGCAGTACTTC | CASSYRLAYEQYF